This T cell receptor beta chain was identified during a study of preoperative IRX-2 immunotherapy in early breast cancer. Treatment here: preoperative locoregional IRX-2 cytokine immunotherapy. Patients received preoperative, locoregional IRX-2 cytokine immunotherapy in a phase Ib study. TCRdb keeps only in-frame clones here, not all; method: immunoSEQ multiplex PCR. The sample includes roughly 5,500 clones, 73% of them seen just once. V was trimmed by 5 bases and J by 8 bases, leaving 12 bases between them. The CDR3 has 12 amino acids. The germline V gene encodes CDR1 SGHDN and CDR2 FVKESK. Specimen: tumor tissue, collected before IRX-2 immunotherapy. The sequence was collected from a human donor with breast cancer. The chain employs TRBV14 and TRBJ1-2; no firm D call. CDR3 region: CASSSDIWGYTF. In nucleotides, the CDR3 is TGTGCCAGCAGCTCAGACATTTGGGGCTACACCTTC.